This T cell receptor (beta chain) was observed in a study of blood T cells in healthy people across ages. Study-wide findings and caveats: Changes in expanded clonotypes were possibly confounded, as the CMV status of donors was unknown. In older individuals, TCR beta diversity per million T cells was lower, falling roughly linearly with age.

Combining a sample-barcoded 5' primer with a J-beta primer mix, a second PCR ran for about 7 to 12 cycles. Using its own MiXCR run on the 5' RACE reads, TCRdb lists one record per CDR3 protein. The data show 550,000 to 800,000 distinct CDR3 sequences, with roughly 32% seen just once and 15% to 17% held by the top ten. The CDR3 contains 15 residues. The ends were cut back, 2 bases at V and 2 bases at J, with 16 bases in the middle. From germline, CDR1 is DFQATT and CDR2 SNEGSKA (reference sequence). Investigators took about 10 milliliters of peripheral blood from every donor. A remark on this clonotype: Its antigen remains unknown.

The sequencing input was blood. This sequence was found in a woman aged 80 or older in good health. The chain combines TRBV20-1 with TRBJ2-7, with D perhaps TRBD2 (6 bases). The CDR3 reads CSARRGTRETYEQYF. Written as DNA, the CDR3 is TGCAGTGCTAGACGCGGGACCCGGGAGACCTACGAGCAGTACTTC.